The 6 T cell receptor beta chains listed next were all sequenced from one sample in a study of blood T cell repertoires in COVID-19. Sequenced by immunoSEQ multiplex PCR; TCRdb stores in-frame clones only, minus some. The sample has some 180,000 clones; about 80% are singletons. Sequenced material: peripheral blood. All receptors come from a woman older than 75 with acute or convalescent COVID-19.

The chain couples TRBV30 to TRBJ1-1; 8 bases match TRBD1. The CDR3 length is 14 residues. Looked up from germline, CDR1 is GTSNPN and CDR2 is SVGIG (reference sequence). The CDR3 reads CAGADRGRTTEAFF. The CDR3 DNA follows: TGTGCGGGTGCCGACAGGGGTCGAACCACTGAAGCTTTCTTT.

The CDR3 DNA sequence: TGCGCCAGCAGGTCGAAGACAGGGGAGGAGTACGAGCAGTACTTC. Residues: CASRSKTGEEYEQYF. The V and J genes are TRBV5-1 and TRBJ2-7; the match to TRBD1 covers 8 bases. This CDR3 has 15 amino acids. V lost 5 bases and J lost 4; bases outside the gene matches: 11. Germline V gene lookup returns CDR1 SGHRS and CDR2 YFSETQ.

The rearrangement joins TRBV7-9 to TRBJ2-3; 7 nucleotides match TRBD1. Trimming at V came to 1 base and at J to 2 bases, leaving 3 bases not matched to a gene. This CDR3 region has 15 residues. Germline V gene sequence: CDR1 SEHNR, CDR2 FQNEAQ (reference sequence). The CDR3 region has the DNA TGTGCCAGCAGCTTAGGACAGGGTTCCACAGATACGCAGTATTTT. Translated: CASSLGQGSTDTQYF.

The chain carries TRBV20-1 and TRBJ2-3; 8 bases fit TRBD2. Germline CDR1 DFQATT, CDR2 SNEGSKA (reference sequence). V trimming: 3 bases; J trimming: 0 bases; junction bases outside the gene matches: 8. This CDR3 is built from 16 residues. CDR3 sequence reads: CSASNPPSGSTDTQYF. The CDR3 nucleotides read TGCAGTGCTAGTAACCCCCCTAGCGGGAGCACAGATACGCAGTATTTT.

This clone was counted between two and nine times. The chain combines TRBV7-9 with TRBJ2-7, with D tentatively TRBD2 (6 bases). V lost 5 bases to trimming and J lost 1 base, with 18 bases between them. This CDR3 region has 16 residues. Looked up from germline, CDR1 is SEHNR and CDR2 is FQNEAQ (reference sequence). In DNA form, the CDR3 reads TGTGCCAGCAGCCGCCCCGCGGGGCGCGGGTCCTACGAGCAGTACTTC. This codes for CASSRPAGRGSYEQYF.

The chain combines TRBV3-1 (or the pseudogene TRBV3-2) with TRBJ2-7; 10 bases are a match to TRBD2. The V gene end was trimmed by 1 base and the J gene end by 3 bases; junction bases not matched to a gene: 3. CDR1 is LGHDT and CDR2 is YNNKEL in the germline V gene (reference sequence). The CDR3 is 15 residues long. The CDR3 sequence is CASSQGLAGFYEQYF. The CDR3 DNA is TGTGCCAGCAGCCAAGGACTAGCGGGCTTCTACGAGCAGTACTTC.